The 3 T cell receptor beta chains below were found in one sample sequenced in a study of T cell clonotyping in hematopoietic cell transplantation. Using immunoSEQ multiplex PCR, the repertoire was profiled, and TCRdb retains in-frame clones only, with some absent. The top ten hold roughly 6.8% of the sample, which has about 29,000 clones, over 65% seen once. Time point noted: recipient sample about 28 days before transplant, after cytoreduction. The specimen was peripheral blood mononuclear cells, collected before stem cell transplant. Receptors originate from a woman under 40 with chronic myeloid leukemia. Some clones in this sample may be carry-over from other donors' samples.

This clone was detected once. The chain carries TRBV19 and TRBJ2-7, with D unclear. With 5 bases removed from V and 3 bases from J, the gap between germline ends came to 11 bases. The germline V gene has CDR1 LNHDA and CDR2 SQIVND (reference sequence). The CDR3 totals 13 residues. The CDR3 is CASSPGRIYEQYF. The CDR3 region has the DNA TGTGCCAGTAGTCCGGGTCGAATCTACGAGCAGTACTTC.

This chain connects TRBV19 to TRBJ2-3; D gene unclear. Trimming cost V 6 bases and J 1 base, with 17 bases left between them. The CDR3 length is 16 residues. Germline V gives CDR1 LNHDA, CDR2 SQIVND (reference sequence). The DNA of the CDR3 is TGTGCCAGTAGCAGACTTGGATCTCGGGGCACAGATACGCAGTATTTT. Its translation: CASSRLGSRGTDTQYF.

This clone was seen only once. The chain's CDR3 is CASSMWQGLERNTEAFF. The CDR3 DNA reads as TGTGCCAGCAGTATGTGGCAGGGCCTCGAAAGAAACACTGAAGCTTTCTTT. V usage is TRBV11-3 and J usage is TRBJ1-1; tentative D call: TRBD1 (5 bases). The CDR3 spans 17 residues. Deletions cut 6 bases from V and 2 bases from J, with 22 bases between. The germline V gene has CDR1 SGHNT and CDR2 YENEEA.